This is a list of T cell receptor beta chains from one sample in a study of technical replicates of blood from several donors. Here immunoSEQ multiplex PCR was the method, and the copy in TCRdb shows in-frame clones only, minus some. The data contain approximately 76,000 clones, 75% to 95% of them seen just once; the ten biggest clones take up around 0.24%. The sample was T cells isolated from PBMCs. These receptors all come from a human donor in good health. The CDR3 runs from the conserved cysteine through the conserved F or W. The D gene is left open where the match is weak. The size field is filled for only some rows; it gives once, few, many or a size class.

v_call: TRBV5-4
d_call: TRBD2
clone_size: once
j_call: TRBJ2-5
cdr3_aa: CASSLAGVTETQYF

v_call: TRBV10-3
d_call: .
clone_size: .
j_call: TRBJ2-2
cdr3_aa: CAISGATTLAGELFF

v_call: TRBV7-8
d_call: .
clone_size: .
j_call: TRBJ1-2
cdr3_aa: CASSLAGLNYGYTF

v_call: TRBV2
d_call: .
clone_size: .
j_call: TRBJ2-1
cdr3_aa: CASSGLGGNEQFF

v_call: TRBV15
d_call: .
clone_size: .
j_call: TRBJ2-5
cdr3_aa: CATRRATRRPETQYF

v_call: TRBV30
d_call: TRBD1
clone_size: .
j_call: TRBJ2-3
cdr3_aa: CAWSWTGGVDTQYF

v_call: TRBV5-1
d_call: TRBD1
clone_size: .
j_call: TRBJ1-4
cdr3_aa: CASSDRDRGEKLFF

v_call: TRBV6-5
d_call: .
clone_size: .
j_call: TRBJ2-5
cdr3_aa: CASSRAGRIRETQYF

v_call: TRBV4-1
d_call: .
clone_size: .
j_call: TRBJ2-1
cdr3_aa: CASSQDGRFAGRGADEQFF

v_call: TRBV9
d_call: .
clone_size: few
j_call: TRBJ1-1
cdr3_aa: CASSVAENTEAFF

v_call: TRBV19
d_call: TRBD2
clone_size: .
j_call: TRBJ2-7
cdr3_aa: CASSSGTSGGGYEQYF

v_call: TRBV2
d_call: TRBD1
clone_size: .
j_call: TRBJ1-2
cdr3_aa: CASSNRGYGYTF

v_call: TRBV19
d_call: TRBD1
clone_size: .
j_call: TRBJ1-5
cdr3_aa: CASSPPQGARNQPQHF

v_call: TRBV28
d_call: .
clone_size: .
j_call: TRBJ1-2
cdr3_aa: CASSPPDRIVYGYTF

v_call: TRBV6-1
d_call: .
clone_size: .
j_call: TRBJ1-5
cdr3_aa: CASRGQPNQPQHF

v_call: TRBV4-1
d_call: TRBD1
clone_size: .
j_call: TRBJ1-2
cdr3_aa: CASSQDMDRATGYTF

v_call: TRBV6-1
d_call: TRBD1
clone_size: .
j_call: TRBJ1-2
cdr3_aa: CASSEFQGADGYTF

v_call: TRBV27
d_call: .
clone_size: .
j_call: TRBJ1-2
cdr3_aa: CASDLGEADGYTF

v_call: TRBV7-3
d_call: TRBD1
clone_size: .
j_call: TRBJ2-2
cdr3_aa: CASSAQGERTGELFF

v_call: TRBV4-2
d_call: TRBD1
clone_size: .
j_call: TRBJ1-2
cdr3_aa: CASSYPDRPNYGYTF

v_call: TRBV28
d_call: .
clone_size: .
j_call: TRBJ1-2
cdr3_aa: CASSLGRGEGYTF

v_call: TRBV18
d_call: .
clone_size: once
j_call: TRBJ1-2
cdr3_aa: CASSLSVTPRSGGGYTF